The 20 T cell receptor beta chains below come from one sample, sequenced in a study of T cell responses to AZD1222 COVID-19 vaccine. Produced via immunoSEQ multiplex PCR; TCRdb's table is partial and in-frame only. The sample carries hundreds of thousands of clones, roughly 91% recorded once. The specimen comprised peripheral blood, sampled on day 0 of MenACWY control vaccination. Receptors were obtained from an adult in good health.

The rearrangement uses TRBV4-3 and TRBJ2-1, with 16 bases that match TRBD2. V dropped 3 bases and J dropped 4; count of bases not matched to a gene: 0. The germline V gene has CDR1 LGHNA and CDR2 YSLEER. The CDR3 totals 16 residues. DNA of the CDR3: TGCGCCAGCAGCCAGGGACTAGCGGGGGGGTACAATGAGCAGTTCTTC. This sequence encodes CASSQGLAGGYNEQFF.

The rearrangement joins TRBV5-5 to TRBJ1-2; no reliable D call. CDR3 size: 12 residues. Trimming shortened V by 2 bases and J by 6 bases, and 8 bases separated the two germline ends. CDR1 and CDR2 (germline): SGHKS, YYEKEE (reference sequence). CDR3 bases: TGTGCCAGCAGCTTTAGGGCCCATGGCTACACCTTC. Its protein is CASSFRAHGYTF. Combining the CDR3 with reference TRBV5-5 and TRBJ1-2 gives the whole variable domain DAGVTQSPTHLIKTRGQQVTLRCSPISGHKSVSWYQQVLGQGPQFIFQYYEKEERGRGNFPDRFSARQFPNYSSELNVNALLLGDSALYLCASSFRAHGYTFGSGTRLTVV.

The rearrangement links TRBV9 to TRBJ2-1; TRBD2 is a possible D gene (5 bases). The CDR3 length is 15 residues. Germline lookup yields CDR1 SGDLS and CDR2 YYNGEE. V was trimmed by 0 bases and J by 2 bases, leaving 9 bases between them. The CDR3 region is CASSVATGTYNEQFF. The CDR3 nucleotides are TGTGCCAGCAGCGTAGCCACGGGAACCTACAATGAGCAGTTCTTC.

The rearrangement joins TRBV2 to TRBJ1-5; 7 bases fit TRBD1. The germline gives CDR1 SNHLY, CDR2 FYNNEI. The CDR3 runs to 16 residues. Germline trimming cut 3 bases from V and 9 bases from J; bases unmatched to any gene: 14. The CDR3 nucleotides are TGTGCCAGCAGTGAGCAGGGGGTAAATTCGGGTGGGCCCCAGCATTTT. It codes for CASSEQGVNSGGPQHF.

Only one count was recorded for this clone. The chain couples TRBV15 to TRBJ2-5, with a possible D match to TRBD2 (6 bases). V was pared by 1 base and J by 2 bases, with 11 bases between. CDR1 and CDR2 (germline): LNHNV, YYDKDF (reference sequence). There are 15 residues in the CDR3. CDR3 region: CATSRALAQQETQYF. CDR3 nucleotides: TGTGCCACCAGCAGAGCTCTAGCGCAGCAAGAGACCCAGTACTTC.

The V and J genes are TRBV9 and TRBJ2-5; tentatively, D is TRBD2 (6 bases). The germline CDR1 and CDR2 sequences are SGDLS and YYNGEE. This CDR3 region has 14 residues. V was trimmed by 0 bases and J by 1 base, leaving 7 bases between them. CDR3: CASSVVGGQETQYF. The CDR3, as DNA: TGTGCCAGCAGCGTAGTCGGGGGCCAAGAGACCCAGTACTTC.

This clone was recorded once. The chain has TRBV5-6 and TRBJ1-1; D uncertain. Looked up from germline, CDR1 is SGHDT and CDR2 is YYEEEE. The CDR3 extends over 15 amino acids. The V and J ends lost 1 base and 0 bases respectively, with 10 bases between them. The CDR3 region has the DNA TGTGCCAGCAGCTTGCGTCGTACAGTGAACACTGAAGCTTTCTTT. The encoded protein is CASSLRRTVNTEAFF.

The rearrangement joins TRBV4-1 to TRBJ1-5; no firm D call. V shed 2 bases and J shed 3 bases, with 14 bases lying between them. Germline assignment: CDR1 MGHRA and CDR2 YSYEKL. The CDR3 has 16 amino acids. CDR3 residues: CASSQQSPGVNQPQHF. In nucleotides, the CDR3 is TGCGCCAGCAGCCAACAAAGCCCCGGGGTCAATCAGCCCCAGCATTTT.

A note on this clone: This CDR3 is also generated by other DNA sequences in the sample. The CDR3 DNA reads TGTGCCAGTAGTATCACAGGGTCTGGAAACACCATATATTTT. It codes for CASSITGSGNTIYF. The chain has TRBV19 and TRBJ1-3, with a tentative D call TRBD1 (6 bases). This CDR3 is built from 14 residues. The V end lost 3 bases, the J end lost 1 base, and 7 bases lay between the germline ends. Germline V lookup: CDR1 LNHDA, CDR2 SQIVND (reference sequence).

The genes are TRBV7-2 and TRBJ1-6, with D perhaps matching TRBD1 (6 bases). The CDR3 covers 16 residues. Trimming stripped 2 bases from V and 6 bases from J, with 14 bases between. Germline V gene sequence: CDR1 SGHTA, CDR2 FQGNSA. This CDR3 is CASSLRGAGINSPLHF. The CDR3 DNA reads TGTGCCAGCAGCTTAAGGGGGGCCGGGATTAATTCACCCCTCCACTTT.

The rearrangement uses TRBV20-1 and TRBJ1-2; 7 positions match TRBD1. After removal of 5 bases from V and 4 bases from J, the junction contained 1 base not matched to a gene. The length of the CDR3 is 11 residues. Germline lookup yields CDR1 DFQATT and CDR2 SNEGSKA (reference sequence). DNA for the CDR3: TGCAGTGCTCAGGGGGTCTATGGCTACACCTTC. Translation gives CSAQGVYGYTF.

The chain joins TRBV12-5 to TRBJ2-7; D is tentatively TRBD1 or TRBD2 (5 bases each). Germline CDR1 reads LGHNT; CDR2 reads FRNRAP. CDR3 size: 18 residues. V was pared by 6 bases and J by 0 bases, with 24 bases between. This CDR3 is CASGKAGTAAPFSYEQYF. For the CDR3, the DNA is TGTGCTAGTGGCAAGGCCGGGACCGCGGCGCCCTTCTCCTACGAGCAGTACTTC.

This clone was seen a handful of times. The rearrangement uses TRBV6-6 and TRBJ1-3; D not resolved. The CDR3 is 12 amino acids. Trimming cost V 6 bases and J 0 bases, with 3 bases left between them. Germline CDR1 is MNHNY and CDR2 is SVGAGI (reference sequence). The chain's CDR3 is CASSNSGNTIYF. As DNA, the CDR3 is TGTGCCAGCAGCAACTCTGGAAACACCATATATTTT.

V and J are TRBV28 and TRBJ1-1; D remains unclear. V lost 5 bases, J lost 1 base, and 20 bases lay in between. Germline CDR1 is MDHEN and CDR2 is SYDVKM. The CDR3 is 17 amino acids. The CDR3 sequence: CASSRKLPMTWNTEAFF. CDR3 sequence (DNA): TGTGCCAGCAGTCGAAAACTACCGATGACCTGGAACACTGAAGCTTTCTTT. The complete variable domain, with remaining parts taken from reference TRBV28 and TRBJ1-1, reads DVKVTQSSRYLVKRTGEKVFLECVQDMDHENMFWYRQDPGLGLRLIYFSYDVKMKEKGDIPEGYSVSREKKERFSLILESASTNQTSMYLCASSRKLPMTWNTEAFFGQGTRLTVV.

The chain recombines TRBV30 with TRBJ1-6, with 9 bases aligning to TRBD1. V trimming: 5 bases; J trimming: 3 bases; junction bases outside the gene matches: 8. Germline loops: CDR1 GTSNPN, CDR2 SVGIG (reference sequence). The CDR3 sequence is 16 residues long. The CDR3: CAWGRQGEIYNSPLHF. In DNA form, the CDR3 reads TGTGCCTGGGGAAGACAGGGGGAGATCTATAATTCACCCCTCCACTTT.

This chain uses TRBV24-1 with TRBJ2-7; weak D call: TRBD1 (6 bases). V was cut by 2 bases and J by 4 bases, with 11 bases left in between. The CDR3 spans 14 residues. The germline gives CDR1 KGHDR, CDR2 SFDVKD. The CDR3 spells CATSDWGRVYEQYF. CDR3 in DNA: TGTGCCACCAGTGATTGGGGGCGGGTTTACGAGCAGTACTTC.

This chain connects TRBV4-1 to TRBJ1-2; possible D gene TRBD1, 6 bases. This CDR3 has 17 residues. V dropped 4 bases and J dropped 7 bases, with 25 bases sitting between them. Per germline, CDR1 MGHRA and CDR2 YSYEKL. CDR3 amino acids: CASSPWGGTTESGGYTF. The CDR3 DNA reads as TGCGCCAGCAGCCCTTGGGGGGGCACCACGGAATCGGGTGGCTACACCTTC.

This rearrangement joins TRBV18 to TRBJ1-1; no clear D. Germline CDR1 and CDR2: KGHSH and LQKENI. The length of the CDR3 is 17 residues. V lost 8 bases and J lost 1, with 23 bases in between. CDR3 sequence reads: CASEHQKSLSGNTEAFF. The CDR3, as DNA: TGTGCCAGCGAACACCAGAAGTCGTTATCGGGGAACACTGAAGCTTTCTTT.

The rearrangement links TRBV20-1 to TRBJ1-1; maybe TRBD1 (5 bases). The CDR3 runs 11 residues. V lost 8 bases and J 0 bases, leaving 7 bases between the germline ends. CDR1 is DFQATT, CDR2 SNEGSKA, per germline (reference sequence). The CDR3 loop is CSKTVNTEAFF. In DNA form, the CDR3 reads TGCAGTAAGACAGTGAACACTGAAGCTTTCTTT.

This rearrangement joins TRBV27 to TRBJ2-5; D is undetermined. The CDR3 extends over 14 amino acids. The germline V gene encodes CDR1 MNHEY and CDR2 SMNVEV (reference sequence). Trimming shortened V by 3 bases and J by 2 bases, and 10 bases separated the two germline ends. The CDR3 spells CASSFYNTQETQYF. The CDR3 nucleotides read TGTGCCAGCAGTTTTTACAACACTCAAGAGACCCAGTACTTC.